These 26 T cell receptor beta chains were sequenced from one sample in a study of cytomegalovirus exposure and HLA in healthy donors. PCR amplification relied on 60 Vbeta primers (plus 13 Jbeta primers). Measured with immunoSEQ multiplex PCR; TCRdb has only the in-frame clones, and not every one. The sample consists of 150,000 to 200,000 clones, 79% of them appearing once. Sequenced sample: PBMCs. The receptor source for this set is a woman aged 45-65 years in good health and CMV-seronegative.

In its sample, this clone was seen once. The chain has TRBV2 and TRBJ2-2, with D possibly TRBD2 on 5 matching bases. Germline assignment: CDR1 SNHLY and CDR2 FYNNEI. This CDR3 has 18 amino acids. The V and J ends lost 4 bases and 1 base respectively, with 19 bases between them. The CDR3 DNA reads TGTGCCAGCAGTGGTCGTTTTCGAGGGAGTCGGAACACCGGGGAGCTGTTTTTT. Translated, it gives CASSGRFRGSRNTGELFF.

The chain carries TRBV5-1 and TRBJ1-6, with TRBD1 matching 8 bases. CDR3 length: 15 amino acids. Germline lookup yields CDR1 SGHRS and CDR2 YFSETQ. The ends lost 4 bases at V and 7 bases at J; junction bases unmatched: 7. The CDR3 DNA sequence: TGCGCCAGCAGCACACCGACAGGGGAGAATTCACCCCTCCACTTT. Translating it yields CASSTPTGENSPLHF.

V usage is TRBV7-6 and J usage is TRBJ2-5, with D maybe TRBD2 (6 bases). Trimming stripped 5 bases from V and 5 bases from J, with 18 bases between. CDR1 SGHVS and CDR2 FNYEAQ come from the germline V gene. The CDR3 consists of 15 residues. CDR3 in DNA: TGTGCCAGCAGCAGCCGGGACTCCGGACGGGAGACCCAGTACTTC. It translates to CASSSRDSGRETQYF.

The chain uses TRBV5-1 and TRBJ2-3; TRBD1 is a possible D gene (5 bases). The CDR3 runs to 14 residues. V gave up 4 bases and J gave up 1 base, with 10 bases separating them. The germline V gene has CDR1 SGHRS and CDR2 YFSETQ. CDR3: CASSPATGTDTQYF. In DNA, the CDR3 is TGCGCCAGCAGCCCGGCGACAGGCACAGATACGCAGTATTTT.

This clone has a single count. V usage is TRBV7-2 and J usage is TRBJ1-1; 10 bases align to TRBD1. Per the germline V gene, CDR1 is SGHTA and CDR2 is FQGNSA. The V and J ends lost 1 base and 11 bases, in that order; junction bases with no gene match: 7. The CDR3 totals 14 residues. The CDR3 loop reads CASSLVGTGAKAFF. The DNA for the CDR3 is TGTGCCAGCAGCTTAGTGGGGACAGGGGCAAAGGCTTTCTTT.

With respect to this clone: At one boundary the junction diverges from the germline segment, which might be a read error. The chain combines TRBV7-9 with TRBJ1-1; tentatively, D is TRBD1 (6 bases). CDR3 size: 14 residues. Germline V CDR1 and CDR2: SEHNR, FQNEAQ (reference sequence). The CDR3 here is CSSSLGQPNTEAFF. The DNA for the CDR3 is TGTTCCAGCAGCTTGGGACAACCGAACACTGAAGCTTTCTTT.

V is TRBV7-9 and J is TRBJ1-1; D perhaps matches TRBD1 (5 bases). Trimming cost V 6 bases and J 3 bases, with 11 bases left between them. The CDR3 runs to 13 residues. CDR1 and CDR2 (germline): SEHNR, FQNEAQ (reference sequence). This CDR3 reads CASSGGTYTEAFF. In nucleotides, the CDR3 is TGTGCCAGCAGTGGGGGGACTTACACTGAAGCTTTCTTT.

The chain is built from TRBV19 and TRBJ1-4; 9 bases line up with TRBD1. The junction had 13 bases not matched to a gene; V was cut back by 5 bases and J by 6 bases. Germline lookup yields CDR1 LNHDA and CDR2 SQIVND (reference sequence). The CDR3 extends over 17 amino acids. The CDR3 DNA reads as TGTGCCAGTAGTGACGGGACAGGGATAATGTACGATGAAAAACTGTTTTTT. Protein product: CASSDGTGIMYDEKLFF.

Details on this clone: One end of the junction is discordant with germline, which a read error may explain. The J gene is TRBJ2-5, the V gene TRBV2, with D unresolved. Germline V lookup: CDR1 SNHLY, CDR2 FYNNEI. The CDR3 totals 13 residues. CDR3 bases: TGTGCCAGCAGTCGGGTAATCCAAAAGACCCAGTACTTC. Protein sequence: CASSRVIQKTQYF. Full variable domain (rest looked up from reference TRBV2 and TRBJ2-5): EPEVTQTPSHQVTQMGQEVILRCVPISNHLYFYWYRQILGQKVEFLVSFYNNEISEKSEIFDDQFSVERPDGSNFTLKIRSTKLEDSAMYFCASSRVIQKTQYFGPGTRLLVL.

The chain joins TRBV7-2 to TRBJ1-2; 7 bases map to TRBD1. J gave up 0 bases and V 5 bases, and 9 bases lay outside the gene matches. In germline, CDR1 is SGHTA, CDR2 FQGNSA. This CDR3 has 16 amino acids. The CDR3 DNA reads TGTGCCAGCAGCGTCTCTAACAGGGGAACTAACTATGGCTACACCTTC. Amino acid sequence: CASSVSNRGTNYGYTF.

The chain has TRBV18 and TRBJ2-5; D gene unclear. Matching the DNA end better, TRBJ2-7 makes the J call doubtful. CDR3 length equals 17 residues. Germline CDR1 reads KGHSH; CDR2 reads LQKENI. Here the CDR3 reads CASSPRVSPQSTSEQYF. The CDR3 nucleotides read TGTGCCAGCTCACCACGAGTAAGTCCCCAAAGTACCTCCGAGCAGTACTTC.

The rearrangement uses TRBV19 and TRBJ2-7; D not certain. V lost 3 bases, J lost 3 bases, and 15 bases lay in between. CDR1 and CDR2 (germline): LNHDA, SQIVND (reference sequence). This CDR3 comprises 15 residues. CDR3 residues: CASSMSLGSGYEQYF. The CDR3 bases are TGTGCCAGTAGTATGAGCCTCGGTTCGGGCTACGAGCAGTACTTC.

The chain's CDR3 is CASSRGAEAFF. CDR3 nucleotides: TGCGCCAGCAGCCGGGGAGCTGAAGCTTTCTTT. V is TRBV4-3 and J is TRBJ1-1; D call uncertain. The CDR3 is made up of 11 amino acids. With 4 bases removed from V and 6 bases from J, the gap between germline ends came to 6 bases. Germline loops: CDR1 LGHNA, CDR2 YSLEER.

The rearrangement uses TRBV29-1 and TRBJ2-5; D is uncertain. The ends were cut back, 1 base at V and 3 bases at J, with 24 bases in the middle. Looked up from germline, CDR1 is SQVTM and CDR2 is ANQGSEA. The CDR3 is 18 residues long. CDR3 amino acids: CSVEGFAWRERIEETQYF. The CDR3 coding sequence is TGCAGCGTTGAAGGGTTCGCGTGGCGAGAGCGTATTGAAGAGACCCAGTACTTC.

This clone was detected only a few times. V gene TRBV4-1 combines with J gene TRBJ1-1, with unresolved D. The germline V gene has CDR1 MGHRA and CDR2 YSYEKL. Trimming pared 3 bases from V and 11 bases from J, leaving 13 bases between. The CDR3 length is 12 residues. The CDR3 nucleotides are TGCGCCAGCAGCCAGGTCGGCGGGGAGGCTTTCTTT. As protein: CASSQVGGEAFF.

This sequence joins TRBV7-9 and TRBJ2-1, with 9 positions matching TRBD1. The germline V gene encodes CDR1 SEHNR and CDR2 FQNEAQ (reference sequence). The CDR3 is made up of 13 amino acids. Trimming removed 6 bases from V and 8 bases from J; junction bases left unmatched: 5. Here the CDR3 reads CASRRQGDDEQFF. DNA for the CDR3: TGTGCCAGCAGGCGACAGGGGGACGATGAGCAGTTCTTC.

V is TRBV7-9 and J is TRBJ1-2; tentative D call: TRBD1 (6 bases). V was cut by 5 bases and J by 8 bases, with 15 bases left in between. Germline CDR1 and CDR2: SEHNR and FQNEAQ (reference sequence). The CDR3 loop spans 13 amino acids. CDR3 region: CASSQGGGQGYTF. DNA for the CDR3: TGTGCCAGCAGCCAAGGGGGGGGGCAAGGCTACACCTTC.

This clone was found a few times. CDR3 loop: CASSYSTDLTRNEQFF. As DNA, the CDR3 is TGTGCCAGCAGTTACTCGACAGACCTCACCCGGAATGAGCAGTTCTTC. The chain recombines TRBV6-6 with TRBJ2-1; D is perhaps TRBD1 (5 bases). Germline CDR1 reads MNHNY; CDR2 reads SVGAGI (reference sequence). V lost 0 bases and J 7 bases, leaving 16 bases between the germline ends. The CDR3 has 16 residues.

This clone was detected a few times. The chain is built from TRBV5-5 and TRBJ1-1, with TRBD1 identical over 7 bases. The CDR3 consists of 16 residues. CDR1 is SGHKS, CDR2 YYEKEE, per germline (reference sequence). With V trimmed by 4 bases and J by 2 bases, 11 bases remained unmatched. CDR3 region: CASSPFLTGTNTEAFF. CDR3 nucleotides: TGTGCCAGCAGCCCCTTTCTGACAGGGACAAACACTGAAGCTTTCTTT. Variable domain in full (rest from reference TRBV5-5 and TRBJ1-1): DAGVTQSPTHLIKTRGQQVTLRCSPISGHKSVSWYQQVLGQGPQFIFQYYEKEERGRGNFPDRFSARQFPNYSSELNVNALLLGDSALYLCASSPFLTGTNTEAFFGQGTRLTVV.

The V gene is TRBV25-1, the J gene TRBJ1-2; TRBD1 agrees at 10 bases. The V and J ends lost 8 bases and 8 bases, in that order; junction bases with no gene match: 14. The CDR3 totals 15 residues. From germline, CDR1 is MGHDK and CDR2 SYGVNS. As DNA, the CDR3 is TGTGCCAGCCGGGACAGGGGCTATAATATAGGCGGCTACACCTTC. Translating it yields CASRDRGYNIGGYTF.

V and J are TRBV21-1 and TRBJ2-1; the DNA was not compared with TRBD2, the D call given in the table. TRBV21-1 is labeled a pseudogene. The CDR3 is made up of 17 amino acids. The CDR3 spells CASSIRSGLAGGYEQFF. The CDR3, as DNA: TGTGCCAGCAGCATACGTTCGGGACTAGCGGGAGGATATGAGCAGTTCTTC.

Worth noting for this clone: The junction shows a germline mismatch at one end, possibly a read error. The rearrangement joins TRBV28 to TRBJ2-3; 9 nucleotides match TRBD1. The CDR3 runs 14 residues. Looked up from germline, CDR1 is MDHEN and CDR2 is SYDVKM. The CDR3 region has the DNA TGTGCCAGCAGTTTGAGAGCGAGGGGGACAGGGACGCATTTT. Translation gives CASSLRARGTGTHF. Filled out from reference TRBV28 and TRBJ2-3, the complete variable domain reads DVKVTQSSRYLVKRTGEKVFLECVQDMDHENMFWYRQDPGLGLRLIYFSYDVKMKEKGDIPEGYSVSREKKERFSLILESASTNQTSMYLCASSLRARGTGTHFGPGTRLTVL.

The CDR3 coding sequence is TGTGCCAGCAGCGTAACGGGGGATACGCAGTATTTT. Translated: CASSVTGDTQYF. V usage is TRBV7-9 and J usage is TRBJ2-3, with a possible D match to TRBD2 (5 bases). This CDR3 has 12 residues. Trimming pared 5 bases from V and 6 bases from J, leaving 9 bases between. Germline assignment: CDR1 SEHNR and CDR2 FQNEAQ (reference sequence).

This chain connects TRBV19 to TRBJ2-7, with D possibly matching TRBD1 (7 bases). The V end lost 5 bases, the J end lost 5 bases, and 16 bases lay between the germline ends. CDR1 is LNHDA, CDR2 SQIVND, per germline (reference sequence). CDR3 length: 14 residues. The CDR3 DNA sequence: TGTGCCAGTAGTTGGCGACAGGGAGGCAACGAGCAGTACTTC. This codes for CASSWRQGGNEQYF.

On this clone: Other DNA sequences in this sample translate to the same CDR3. This chain joins TRBV5-4 and TRBJ2-7; TRBD1 matches at 9 bases. Looked up from germline, CDR1 is SGHNT and CDR2 is YYREEE (reference sequence). V lost 3 bases, J lost 3 bases, and 4 bases stayed unmatched. The CDR3 is made up of 14 amino acids. CDR3 amino acids: CASSSGQGGYEQYF. The CDR3 coding sequence is TGTGCCAGCAGCTCGGGACAGGGAGGCTACGAGCAGTACTTC.

This chain joins TRBV7-2 and TRBJ1-3, with 8 bases matching TRBD1. The ends lost 6 bases at V and 8 bases at J; junction bases unmatched: 12. The germline V gene encodes CDR1 SGHTA and CDR2 FQGNSA. The CDR3 is 15 amino acids. Written as DNA, the CDR3 is TGTGCCAGCAGTTTTAACAGGGGGGAAGGAGACACCATATATTTT. It translates to CASSFNRGEGDTIYF.